The 16 T cell receptor beta chains below all came from one sample that was sequenced in a study of CD8+ T cells in alopecia areata. Sequencing relied on a cDNA template that was reverse transcribed from extracted RNA. Clones were sequenced by immunoSEQ multiplex PCR, and TCRdb holds only the in-frame ones, with some missing. The data contain approximately 180,000 clones, about 53% of them singletons. Treatment in this sample: oral pan-JAK inhibitor, 5-10 mg twice daily. The specimen comprised CD8+ T cells sorted from blood, sampled at week 24, from a patient treated with tofacitinib. The receptors were gathered from a human donor with alopecia areata.

The rearrangement links TRBV6-6 to TRBJ2-5, with unresolved D. In germline, CDR1 is MNHNY, CDR2 SVGAGI (reference sequence). V was pared by 2 bases and J by 4 bases, with 8 bases between. The CDR3 loop spans 13 amino acids. Here the CDR3 DNA reads TGTGCCAGCAGTTACAGTTGGGGAGAGACCCAGTACTTC. It codes for CASSYSWGETQYF.

This rearrangement joins TRBV7-8 to TRBJ1-5; 7 bases align to TRBD1. The CDR3 extends over 20 amino acids. J was trimmed by 9 bases and V by 3 bases; bases with no gene match: 26. CDR1 is SGHVS, CDR2 FQNEAQ, per germline. CDR3 sequence: CASSFGSATGPETLGGPQHF. Written as DNA, the CDR3 is TGTGCCAGCAGCTTTGGCAGTGCGACAGGGCCAGAGACTTTGGGTGGGCCCCAGCATTTT.

The genes are TRBV27 and TRBJ2-1; TRBD2 is a possible D gene (6 bases). Between the trimmed V and J ends, which lost 10 bases and 7 bases, there was a span of 14 bases. Germline V gene sequence: CDR1 MNHEY, CDR2 SMNVEV (reference sequence). The CDR3 has 12 amino acids. CDR3 nucleotides: TGTGCCACTAAGCGGGCGGGTAATGAGCAGTTCTTC. Protein: CATKRAGNEQFF.

The sample holds one count of this clone. The chain has TRBV27 and TRBJ1-5; D gene unclear. CDR3 size: 15 residues. Germline lookup yields CDR1 MNHEY and CDR2 SMNVEV (reference sequence). V was trimmed by 2 bases and J by 0 bases, leaving 8 bases between them. CDR3 residues: CASSLTWGSNQPQHF. The CDR3 nucleotides are TGTGCCAGCAGTTTAACGTGGGGTAGCAATCAGCCCCAGCATTTT.

The CDR3 here is CAWSGESGNTIYF. Here the CDR3 DNA reads TGTGCCTGGAGTGGAGAGAGCGGAAACACCATATATTTT. This rearrangement joins TRBV30 to TRBJ1-3; D uncertain. The V end lost 1 base, the J end lost 4 bases, and 8 bases lay between the germline ends. This CDR3 comprises 13 residues. Germline lookup yields CDR1 GTSNPN and CDR2 SVGIG (reference sequence).

This clone appeared a few times. The V gene is TRBV6-6, the J gene TRBJ2-1; D is uncertain. This CDR3 comprises 12 residues. Trimming removed 4 bases at V and 6 bases at J, with 7 bases between. The germline V gene encodes CDR1 MNHNY and CDR2 SVGAGI (reference sequence). Here the CDR3 DNA reads TGTGCCAGCAGTTCGGTGCCCAATGAGCAGTTCTTC. It yields the protein CASSSVPNEQFF.

The V gene is TRBV7-8, the J gene TRBJ1-1, with 8 positions matching TRBD1. Germline V gene sequence: CDR1 SGHVS, CDR2 FQNEAQ. The CDR3 sequence is 13 residues long. V shed 2 bases, J shed 8 bases, and the junction held 4 bases outside the gene matches. In DNA form, the CDR3 reads TGTGCCAGCAGCTTACGGGGACAGGAAGAAGCTTTCTTT. Translating it yields CASSLRGQEEAFF. Filled out from reference TRBV7-8 and TRBJ1-1, the complete variable domain reads GAGVSQSPRYKVAKRGQDVALRCDPISGHVSLFWYQQALGQGPEFLTYFQNEAQLDKSGLPSDRFFAERPEGSVSTLKIQRTQQEDSAVYLCASSLRGQEEAFFGQGTRLTVV.

The V and J genes are TRBV14 and TRBJ2-1, with a tentative D call TRBD2 (5 bases). The germline gives CDR1 SGHDN, CDR2 FVKESK. The length of the CDR3 is 15 residues. V was shortened by 4 bases and J by 2 bases, with 12 bases between the two germline ends. The CDR3 loop reads CASSPRVAPYNEQFF. The CDR3 bases are TGTGCCAGCAGCCCCCGGGTAGCGCCCTACAATGAGCAGTTCTTC.

Concerning this clone itself: Other DNA sequences from this sample encode an identical CDR3 as well. The chain joins TRBV7-9 to TRBJ2-1; D may be TRBD2 (6 bases). The CDR3 has 12 residues. Looked up from germline, CDR1 is SEHNR and CDR2 is FQNEAQ (reference sequence). V dropped 1 base and J dropped 8 bases, with 6 bases sitting between them. In nucleotides, the CDR3 is TGTGCCAGCAGCTTAGGGGGGGATGAGCAGTTCTTC. As protein: CASSLGGDEQFF.

V usage is TRBV2 and J usage is TRBJ2-7; 8 bases agree with TRBD2. Unmatched junction bases numbered 5, after V lost 4 bases and J lost 0 bases. Germline V gives CDR1 SNHLY, CDR2 FYNNEI. The CDR3 is 15 amino acids. This chain's CDR3 is CASSGSGATSYEQYF. CDR3 coding DNA: TGTGCCAGCAGTGGTAGCGGGGCGACCTCCTACGAGCAGTACTTC.

The chain recombines TRBV30 with TRBJ1-4; D is unresolved. CDR1 and CDR2 (germline): GTSNPN, SVGIG (reference sequence). CDR3 length equals 13 residues. The V end lost 1 base, the J end lost 4 bases, and 7 bases lay between the germline ends. The CDR3 DNA is TGTGCCTGGAGTGGGGGTATTAATGAAAAACTGTTTTTT. Protein product: CAWSGGINEKLFF. Drawing the rest from reference TRBV30 and TRBJ1-4, the complete variable domain is SQTIHQWPATLVQPVGSPLSLECTVEGTSNPNLYWYRQAAGRGLQLLFYSVGIGQISSEVPQNLSASRPQDRQFILSSKKLLLSDSGFYLCAWSGGINEKLFFGSGTQLSVL.

The CDR3 spells CASSQVRGDGTEAFF. The CDR3 DNA reads TGTGCCAGCAGCCAAGTTCGGGGGGACGGCACTGAAGCTTTCTTT. The rearrangement uses TRBV14 and TRBJ1-1; D perhaps matches TRBD1 (5 bases). CDR1 is SGHDN and CDR2 is FVKESK in the germline V gene. The CDR3 has 15 residues. V was shortened by 1 base and J by 4 bases, with 13 bases between the two germline ends.

The V call is TRBV29-1, the J call TRBJ2-5; D remains ambiguous. Trimming stripped 0 bases from V and 3 bases from J, with 8 bases between. The germline CDR1 and CDR2 sequences are SQVTM and ANQGSEA. This CDR3 region has 13 residues. The CDR3 DNA follows: TGCAGCGTTGAAGAAGGCCACAAAGAGACCCAGTACTTC. It yields the protein CSVEEGHKETQYF.

As regards this clone: The sample holds other DNA sequences that translate to the same CDR3. This chain joins TRBV11-2 and TRBJ2-7; D call uncertain. Per the germline V gene, CDR1 is SGHAT and CDR2 is FQNNGV. The CDR3 spans 11 residues. Trimming took off 1 base at V and 7 bases at J, with 5 bases between the two ends. The CDR3 DNA reads as TGTGCCAGCAGCTTAGGGTCAGAGCAGTACTTC. Translating gives CASSLGSEQYF.

This sequence joins TRBV15 and TRBJ1-2; possibly TRBD1 for D (6 bases). CDR3 length: 15 residues. V lost 0 bases and J 4 bases, leaving 12 bases between the germline ends. Germline values: CDR1 LNHNV, CDR2 YYDKDF (reference sequence). CDR3 in amino acids: CATSRDQDRSYGYTF. The CDR3 DNA reads TGTGCCACCAGCAGAGATCAGGACAGAAGCTATGGCTACACCTTC.

The chain couples TRBV30 to TRBJ1-1, with 8 bases identical to TRBD1. From germline, CDR1 is GTSNPN and CDR2 SVGIG (reference sequence). V lost 2 bases, J lost 6 bases, and 2 bases stayed unmatched. The CDR3 contains 12 residues. The CDR3 is CAWSTGGAEAFF. In DNA form, the CDR3 reads TGTGCCTGGAGTACAGGGGGGGCTGAAGCTTTCTTT.